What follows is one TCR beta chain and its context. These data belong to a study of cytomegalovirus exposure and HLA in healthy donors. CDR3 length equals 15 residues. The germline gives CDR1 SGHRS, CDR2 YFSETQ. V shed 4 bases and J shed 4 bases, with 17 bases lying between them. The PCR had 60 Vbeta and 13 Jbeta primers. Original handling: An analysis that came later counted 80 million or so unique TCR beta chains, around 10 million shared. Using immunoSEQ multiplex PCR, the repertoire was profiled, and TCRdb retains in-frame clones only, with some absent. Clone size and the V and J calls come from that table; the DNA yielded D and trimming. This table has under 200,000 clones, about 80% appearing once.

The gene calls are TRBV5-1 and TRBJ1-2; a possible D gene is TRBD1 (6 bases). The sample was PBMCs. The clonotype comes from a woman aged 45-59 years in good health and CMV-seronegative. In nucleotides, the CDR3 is TGCGCCAGCAGCGTTCGAAGGACAGACCTCTATGGCTACACCTTC. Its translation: CASSVRRTDLYGYTF.